This T cell receptor (beta chain) originates from a study of spatial heterogeneity in lung cancer. Across the whole study: Samples were obtained from more than 70 donors, all untreated early-stage non-small cell lung cancer patients.

TCRdb reprocessed the 5' RACE reads via MiXCR and lists one record per CDR3 protein. This sample yields around 120,000 distinct CDR3 sequences, of which 9% to 15% are seen a single time; 15% to 20% belongs to the top ten. This clonotype was picked up a small number of times. As to time point: blood at routine non-recurrence follow-up after resection. From tumor, nontumor lung or frozen PBMC, whole RNA was taken unsorted for sequencing. Germline V lookup: CDR1 SGHTA, CDR2 FQGNSA. The CDR3 length is 13 residues. V lost 1 base and J 17 bases, leaving 15 bases between the germline ends. Sample: PBMCs, taken at follow-up. This receptor was obtained from a male donor with early-stage non-small cell lung cancer. The V call is TRBV7-2, the J call TRBJ1-6; D is perhaps TRBD1 (6 bases). CDR3 sequence reads: CASSLGSQGLFHF. Here the CDR3 DNA reads TGTGCCAGCAGCTTAGGCTCGCAGGGGCTTTTCCACTTT. Variable domain in full (rest from reference TRBV7-2 and TRBJ1-6): GAGVSQSPSNKVTEKGKDVELRCDPISGHTALYWYRQSLGQGLEFLIYFQGNSAPDKSGLPSDRFSAERTGGSVSTLTIQRTQQEDSAVYLCASSLGSQGLFHFGNGTRLTVT.